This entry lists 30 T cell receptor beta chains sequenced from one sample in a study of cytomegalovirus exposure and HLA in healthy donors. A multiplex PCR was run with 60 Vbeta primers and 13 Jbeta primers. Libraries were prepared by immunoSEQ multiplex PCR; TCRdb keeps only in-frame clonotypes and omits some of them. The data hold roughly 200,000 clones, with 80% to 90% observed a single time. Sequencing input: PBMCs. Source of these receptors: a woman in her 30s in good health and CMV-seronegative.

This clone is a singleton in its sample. CDR3 DNA: TGTGCCAGCAGACAACAGGGCGTTTCCACAGATACGCAGTATTTT. As protein: CASRQQGVSTDTQYF. The rearrangement joins TRBV5-4 to TRBJ2-3; weak D call: TRBD1 (6 bases). CDR1 and CDR2 (germline): SGHNT, YYREEE (reference sequence). Trimming stripped 5 bases from V and 2 bases from J, with 15 bases between. The CDR3 runs to 15 residues.

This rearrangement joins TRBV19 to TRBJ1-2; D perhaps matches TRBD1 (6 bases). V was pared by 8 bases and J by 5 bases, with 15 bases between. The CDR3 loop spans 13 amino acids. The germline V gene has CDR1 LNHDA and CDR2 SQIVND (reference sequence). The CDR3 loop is CASGIQGDYGYTF. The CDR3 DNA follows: TGTGCCAGTGGCATACAGGGAGATTATGGCTACACCTTC.

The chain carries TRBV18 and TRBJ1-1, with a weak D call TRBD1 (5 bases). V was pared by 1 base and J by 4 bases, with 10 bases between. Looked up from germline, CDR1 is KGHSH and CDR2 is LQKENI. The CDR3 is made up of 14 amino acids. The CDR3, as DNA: TGTGCCAGCTCACCACGGACACTGACCACTGAAGCTTTCTTT. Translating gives CASSPRTLTTEAFF. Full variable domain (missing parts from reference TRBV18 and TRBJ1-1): NAGVMQNPRHLVRRRGQEARLRCSPMKGHSHVYWYRQLPEEGLKFMVYLQKENIIDESGMPKERFSAEFPKEGPSILRIQQVVRGDSAAYFCASSPRTLTTEAFFGQGTRLTVV.

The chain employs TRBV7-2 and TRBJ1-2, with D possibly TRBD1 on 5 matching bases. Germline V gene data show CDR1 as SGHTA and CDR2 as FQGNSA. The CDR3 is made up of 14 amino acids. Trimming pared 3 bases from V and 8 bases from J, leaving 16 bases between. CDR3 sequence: CASSLPSGVRGYTF. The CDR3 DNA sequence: TGTGCCAGCAGCTTGCCCTCGGGGGTTCGGGGCTACACCTTC.

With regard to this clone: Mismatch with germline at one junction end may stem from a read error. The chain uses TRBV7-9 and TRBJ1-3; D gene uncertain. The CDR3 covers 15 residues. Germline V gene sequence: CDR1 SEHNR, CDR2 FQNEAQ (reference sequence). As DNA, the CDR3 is TGTTCCAGCAGCTCCCGGGATGACTCTGGAAACACCATATATTTT. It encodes CSSSSRDDSGNTIYF. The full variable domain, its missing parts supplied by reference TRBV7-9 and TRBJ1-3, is DTGVSQNPRHKITKRGQNVTFRCDPISEHNRLYWYRQTLGQGPEFLTYFQNEAQLEKSRLLSDRFSAERPKGSFSTLEIQRTEQGDSAMYLCSSSSRDDSGNTIYFGEGSWLTVV.

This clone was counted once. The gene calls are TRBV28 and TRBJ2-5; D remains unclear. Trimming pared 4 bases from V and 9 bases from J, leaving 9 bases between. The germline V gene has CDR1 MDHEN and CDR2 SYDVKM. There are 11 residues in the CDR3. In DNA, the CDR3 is TGTGCCAGCAGTTCCCTCCGGGCCCAGTACTTC. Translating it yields CASSSLRAQYF.

CDR3 protein: CAWSHTSFSTDTQYF. CDR3 coding DNA: TGTGCCTGGAGTCATACTAGTTTTTCCACAGATACGCAGTATTTT. This chain connects TRBV30 to TRBJ2-3, with D perhaps TRBD2 (5 bases). The germline gives CDR1 GTSNPN, CDR2 SVGIG (reference sequence). Trimming took off 2 bases at V and 2 bases at J, with 14 bases between the two ends. The CDR3 length is 15 residues.

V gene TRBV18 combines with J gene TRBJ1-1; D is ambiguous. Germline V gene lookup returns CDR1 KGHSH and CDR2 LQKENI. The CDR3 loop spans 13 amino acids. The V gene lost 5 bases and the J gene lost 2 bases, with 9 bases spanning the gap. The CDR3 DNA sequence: TGTGCCAGCTCATTAGCCCATAACACTGAAGCTTTCTTT. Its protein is CASSLAHNTEAFF.

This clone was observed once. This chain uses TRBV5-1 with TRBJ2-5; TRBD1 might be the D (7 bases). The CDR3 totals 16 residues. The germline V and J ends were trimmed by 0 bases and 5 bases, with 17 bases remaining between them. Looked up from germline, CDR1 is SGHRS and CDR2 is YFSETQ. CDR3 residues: CASSLAIGGGEETQYF. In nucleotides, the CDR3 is TGCGCCAGCAGCTTGGCCATAGGAGGGGGCGAGGAGACCCAGTACTTC. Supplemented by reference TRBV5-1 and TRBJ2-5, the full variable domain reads KAGVTQTPRYLIKTRGQQVTLSCSPISGHRSVSWYQQTPGQGLQFLFEYFSETQRNKGNFPGRFSGRQFSNSRSEMNVSTLELGDSALYLCASSLAIGGGEETQYFGPGTRLLVL.

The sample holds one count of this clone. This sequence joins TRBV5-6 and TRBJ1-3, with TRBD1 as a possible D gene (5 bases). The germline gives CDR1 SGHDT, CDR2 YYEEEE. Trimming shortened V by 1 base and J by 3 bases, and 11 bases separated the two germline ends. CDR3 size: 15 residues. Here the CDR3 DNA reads TGTGCCAGCAGCTTGTGGCAGGGAGGTGGAAACACCATATATTTT. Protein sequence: CASSLWQGGGNTIYF.

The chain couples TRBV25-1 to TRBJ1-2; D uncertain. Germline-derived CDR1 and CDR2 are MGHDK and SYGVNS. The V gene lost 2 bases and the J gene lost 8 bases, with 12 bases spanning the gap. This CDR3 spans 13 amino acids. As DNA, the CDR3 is TGTGCCAGCAGTGAAGTAAGGGAGAGAGGCTACACCTTC. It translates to CASSEVRERGYTF.

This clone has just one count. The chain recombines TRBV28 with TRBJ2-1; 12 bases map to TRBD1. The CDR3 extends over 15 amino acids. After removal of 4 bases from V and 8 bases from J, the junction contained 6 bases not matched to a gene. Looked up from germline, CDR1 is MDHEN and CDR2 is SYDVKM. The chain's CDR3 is CASSWGQGAGYEQFF. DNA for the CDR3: TGTGCCAGCAGTTGGGGACAGGGGGCTGGTTATGAGCAGTTCTTC. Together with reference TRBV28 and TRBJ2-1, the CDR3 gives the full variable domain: DVKVTQSSRYLVKRTGEKVFLECVQDMDHENMFWYRQDPGLGLRLIYFSYDVKMKEKGDIPEGYSVSREKKERFSLILESASTNQTSMYLCASSWGQGAGYEQFFGPGTRLTVL.

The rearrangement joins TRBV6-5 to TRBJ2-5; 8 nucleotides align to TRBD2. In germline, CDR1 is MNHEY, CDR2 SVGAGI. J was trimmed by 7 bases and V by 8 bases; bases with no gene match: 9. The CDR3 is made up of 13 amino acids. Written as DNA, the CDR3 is TGTGCCAGCCGGGCGGGGGGCAGTGGGACCCAGTACTTC. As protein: CASRAGGSGTQYF.

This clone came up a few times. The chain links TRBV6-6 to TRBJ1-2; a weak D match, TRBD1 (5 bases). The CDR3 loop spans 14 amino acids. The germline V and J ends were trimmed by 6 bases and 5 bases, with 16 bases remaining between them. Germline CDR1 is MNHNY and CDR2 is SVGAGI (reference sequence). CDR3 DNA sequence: TGTGCCAGCAGGCCCGGACAAATCCGGTATGGCTACACCTTC. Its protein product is CASRPGQIRYGYTF.

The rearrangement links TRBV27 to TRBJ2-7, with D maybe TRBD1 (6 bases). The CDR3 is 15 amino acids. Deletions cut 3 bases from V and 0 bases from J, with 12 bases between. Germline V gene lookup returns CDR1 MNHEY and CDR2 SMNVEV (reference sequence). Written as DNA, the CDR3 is TGTGCCAGCAGTTTTCAGGGGCGATACTCCTACGAGCAGTACTTC. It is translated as CASSFQGRYSYEQYF.

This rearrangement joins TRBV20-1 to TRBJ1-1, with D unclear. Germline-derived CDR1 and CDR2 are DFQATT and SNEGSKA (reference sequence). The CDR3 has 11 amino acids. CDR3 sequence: CRTKRGTEAFF. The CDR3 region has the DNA TGCAGAACAAAACGCGGGACTGAAGCTTTCTTT.

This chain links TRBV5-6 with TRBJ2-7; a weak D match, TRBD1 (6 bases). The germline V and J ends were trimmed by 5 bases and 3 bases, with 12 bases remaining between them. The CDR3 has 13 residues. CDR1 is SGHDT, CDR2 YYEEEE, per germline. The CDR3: CASRYQGNYEQYF. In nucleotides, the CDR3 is TGTGCCAGCAGGTACCAGGGGAACTACGAGCAGTACTTC.

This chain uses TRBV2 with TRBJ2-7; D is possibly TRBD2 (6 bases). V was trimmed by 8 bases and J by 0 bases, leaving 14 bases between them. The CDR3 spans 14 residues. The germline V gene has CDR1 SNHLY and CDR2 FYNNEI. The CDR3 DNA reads TGTGCCAGCGGTAGCGGCTCCGGCTCCTACGAGCAGTACTTC. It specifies CASGSGSGSYEQYF.

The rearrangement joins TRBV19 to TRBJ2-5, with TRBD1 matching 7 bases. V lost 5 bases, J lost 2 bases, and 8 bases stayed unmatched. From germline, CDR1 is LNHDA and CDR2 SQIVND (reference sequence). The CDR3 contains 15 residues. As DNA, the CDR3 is TGTGCCAGTAGTCCCGTGTTGACAGGGCAAGAGACCCAGTACTTC. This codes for CASSPVLTGQETQYF.

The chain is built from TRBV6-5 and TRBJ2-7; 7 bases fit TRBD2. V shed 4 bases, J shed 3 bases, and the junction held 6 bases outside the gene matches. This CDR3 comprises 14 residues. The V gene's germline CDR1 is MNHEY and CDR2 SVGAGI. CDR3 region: CASSLGGGHYEQYF. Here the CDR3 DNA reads TGTGCCAGCAGTTTGGGCGGGGGTCACTACGAGCAGTACTTC.

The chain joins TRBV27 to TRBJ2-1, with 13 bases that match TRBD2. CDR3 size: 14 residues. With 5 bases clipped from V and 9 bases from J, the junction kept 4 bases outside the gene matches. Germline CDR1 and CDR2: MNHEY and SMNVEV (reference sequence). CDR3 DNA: TGTGCCAGCAGTGGGACTAGCGGGATAGGTGAGCAGTTCTTC. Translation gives CASSGTSGIGEQFF.

This chain's CDR3 is CASSWTGTGAAGELFF. The CDR3 DNA sequence: TGCGCCAGCAGCTGGACCGGGACAGGGGCGGCCGGGGAGCTGTTTTTT. V usage is TRBV5-1 and J usage is TRBJ2-2; 10 nucleotides align to TRBD1. Germline trimming cut 3 bases from V and 6 bases from J; bases unmatched to any gene: 8. Germline V CDR1 and CDR2: SGHRS, YFSETQ. The CDR3 runs 16 residues.

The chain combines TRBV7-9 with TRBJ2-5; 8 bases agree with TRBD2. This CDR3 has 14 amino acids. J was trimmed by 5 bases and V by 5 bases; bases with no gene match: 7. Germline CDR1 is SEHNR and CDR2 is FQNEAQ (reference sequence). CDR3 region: CASSVSGGRETQYF. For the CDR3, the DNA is TGTGCCAGCAGCGTCTCGGGAGGGAGGGAGACCCAGTACTTC.

CDR3 bases: TGTGCCAGCAGTGGGGGCCCAAATCAGCCCCAGCATTTT. Translation: CASSGGPNQPQHF. V usage is TRBV6-1 and J usage is TRBJ1-5, with D maybe TRBD1 (5 bases). In germline, CDR1 is MNHNS, CDR2 SASEGT. Trimming left V 4 bases short and J 4 bases short, with 8 bases between. This CDR3 contains 13 residues.

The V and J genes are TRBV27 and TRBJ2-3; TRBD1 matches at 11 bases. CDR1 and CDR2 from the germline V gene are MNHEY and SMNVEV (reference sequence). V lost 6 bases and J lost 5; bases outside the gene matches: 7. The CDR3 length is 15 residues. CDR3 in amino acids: CASRHGQGAVDTQYF. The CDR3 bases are TGTGCCAGCAGGCACGGACAGGGGGCCGTAGATACGCAGTATTTT.

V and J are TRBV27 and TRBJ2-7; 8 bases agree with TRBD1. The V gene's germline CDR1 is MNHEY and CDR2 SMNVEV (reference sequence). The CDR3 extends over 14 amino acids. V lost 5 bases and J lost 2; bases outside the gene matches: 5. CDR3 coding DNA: TGTGCCAGCAGTCCGGGGACAGGACCCTACGAGCAGTACTTC. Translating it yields CASSPGTGPYEQYF.

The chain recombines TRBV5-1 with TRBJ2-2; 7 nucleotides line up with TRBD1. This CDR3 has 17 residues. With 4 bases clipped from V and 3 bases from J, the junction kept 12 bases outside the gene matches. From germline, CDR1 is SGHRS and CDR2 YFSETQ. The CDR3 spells CASSPNSRGRDTGELFF. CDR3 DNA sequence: TGCGCCAGCAGCCCAAACTCGAGGGGGCGGGACACCGGGGAGCTGTTTTTT.

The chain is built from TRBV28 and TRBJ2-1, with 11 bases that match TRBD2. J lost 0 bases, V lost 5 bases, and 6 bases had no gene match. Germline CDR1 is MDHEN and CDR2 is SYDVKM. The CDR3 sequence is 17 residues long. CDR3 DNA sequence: TGTGCCAGCAGTACCTCGACTAGCGGGGTCTCCTACAATGAGCAGTTCTTC. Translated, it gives CASSTSTSGVSYNEQFF.

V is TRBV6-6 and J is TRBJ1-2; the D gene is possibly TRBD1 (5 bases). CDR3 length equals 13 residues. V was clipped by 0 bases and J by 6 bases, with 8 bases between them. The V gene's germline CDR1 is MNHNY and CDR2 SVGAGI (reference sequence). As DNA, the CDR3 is TGTGCCAGCAGTTACTCACCCAGGGATGGCTACACCTTC. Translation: CASSYSPRDGYTF.

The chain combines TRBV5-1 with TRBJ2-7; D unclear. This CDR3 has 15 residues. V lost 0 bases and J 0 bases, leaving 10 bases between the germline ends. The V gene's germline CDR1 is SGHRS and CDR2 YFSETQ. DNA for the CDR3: TGCGCCAGCAGCTTGGACTACACTCACTCCTACGAGCAGTACTTC. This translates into CASSLDYTHSYEQYF.